Listed here are 25 T cell receptor beta chains from one sample, sequenced in a study of CD8+ T cells in alopecia areata. Extraction of RNA preceded its reverse transcription into cDNA, which served as the sequencing template. Clones were sequenced by immunoSEQ multiplex PCR, and TCRdb holds only the in-frame ones, with some missing. Of over 30,000 clones detected, over 65% appear once; the ten largest clones hold about 20%. Specimen: NKG2D-low CD8+ T cells sorted from blood. The source of these receptors is a human donor with alopecia areata.

V gene TRBV29-1 combines with J gene TRBJ2-7; the match to TRBD1 covers 9 bases. V trimming: 5 bases; J trimming: 5 bases; junction bases outside the gene matches: 4. From germline, CDR1 is SQVTM and CDR2 ANQGSEA. The CDR3 consists of 12 residues. The CDR3 nucleotides are TGCAGCGTTCCCGGGACAGGGAACGAGCAGTACTTC. Residues: CSVPGTGNEQYF.

The gene calls are TRBV5-1 and TRBJ2-1; 11 bases match TRBD1. Germline V gene sequence: CDR1 SGHRS, CDR2 YFSETQ. CDR3 size: 16 residues. With V trimmed by 2 bases and J by 8 bases, 9 bases remained unmatched. The CDR3 here is CASSFGTGGILDEQFF. The CDR3 DNA follows: TGCGCCAGCAGCTTTGGGACAGGGGGAATTTTGGATGAGCAGTTCTTC.

The chain is built from TRBV30 and TRBJ2-6, with D possibly matching TRBD1 (6 bases). V lost 5 bases, J lost 10 bases, and 15 bases lay in between. The CDR3 sequence is 13 residues long. Germline-derived CDR1 and CDR2 are GTSNPN and SVGIG (reference sequence). The CDR3 DNA is TGTGCCTGGCTAAGGGGGATTGAAAACGTCCTGACTTTC. This sequence encodes CAWLRGIENVLTF.

This chain joins TRBV7-9 and TRBJ2-5, with D possibly called TRBD1 or TRBD2 (6 bases each). CDR3 length: 16 residues. Germline-derived CDR1 and CDR2 are SEHNR and FQNEAQ (reference sequence). Trimming removed 5 bases from V and 0 bases from J, with 16 bases in between. CDR3 in amino acids: CASSPEGGHHQETQYF. The CDR3 DNA follows: TGTGCCAGCAGCCCGGAGGGGGGACACCACCAAGAGACCCAGTACTTC.

This clone was detected a few times. This rearrangement joins TRBV7-9 to TRBJ2-5; D tentatively fits TRBD1 or TRBD2 (5 bases each). There are 14 residues in the CDR3. V shed 5 bases and J shed 4 bases, with 14 bases lying between them. Germline V gives CDR1 SEHNR, CDR2 FQNEAQ (reference sequence). CDR3 protein: CASSQTQGPETQYF. The CDR3 DNA sequence: TGTGCCAGCAGCCAGACCCAGGGACCAGAGACCCAGTACTTC.

The gene calls are TRBV5-1 and TRBJ2-1, with 10 bases matching TRBD1. The germline V gene has CDR1 SGHRS and CDR2 YFSETQ. J lost 0 bases, V lost 2 bases, and 14 bases had no gene match. CDR3 size: 20 residues. This CDR3 reads CASSLPGQGSRWSSYNEQFF. The CDR3, as DNA: TGCGCCAGCAGCTTACCGGGACAGGGGTCGCGCTGGAGCTCCTACAATGAGCAGTTCTTC.

The chain is built from TRBV5-1 and TRBJ2-1, with 9 bases identical to TRBD2. CDR1 and CDR2 from the germline V gene are SGHRS and YFSETQ. V shed 4 bases, J shed 10 bases, and the junction held 6 bases outside the gene matches. The CDR3 runs to 13 residues. The DNA of the CDR3 is TGCGCCAGCAGCCCGGGGACTAGCTTCGAGCAGTTCTTC. Amino acids: CASSPGTSFEQFF.

V and J are TRBV5-1 and TRBJ2-7; D is unclear. Trimming removed 4 bases from V and 3 bases from J, with 8 bases in between. CDR1 and CDR2 from the germline V gene are SGHRS and YFSETQ. The CDR3 covers 12 residues. The CDR3 region is CASSTLGYEQYF. The CDR3 bases are TGCGCCAGCAGCACTCTGGGCTACGAGCAGTACTTC. The full variable domain, completed using reference TRBV5-1 and TRBJ2-7, is KAGVTQTPRYLIKTRGQQVTLSCSPISGHRSVSWYQQTPGQGLQFLFEYFSETQRNKGNFPGRFSGRQFSNSRSEMNVSTLELGDSALYLCASSTLGYEQYFGPGTRLTVT.

The chain carries TRBV5-1 and TRBJ2-5; TRBD1 aligns across 7 bases. V lost 4 bases to trimming and J lost 1 base; unmatched junction nucleotides: 10. Germline V lookup: CDR1 SGHRS, CDR2 YFSETQ. CDR3 size: 16 residues. The CDR3 reads CASSPSRDSLQETQYF. The CDR3 DNA follows: TGCGCCAGCAGCCCGTCTCGGGACAGCCTCCAAGAGACCCAGTACTTC.

A note on this clone: The CDR3 carries no conserved terminal phenylalanine or tryptophan, so it likely arises from a read error. The rearrangement joins TRBV29-1 to TRBJ1-2; the D is unclear. Germline V lookup: CDR1 SQVTM, CDR2 ANQGSEA. The CDR3 extends over 13 amino acids. The V gene lost 2 bases and the J gene lost 4 bases, with 11 bases spanning the gap. CDR3 region: CSVESTKSYGYTL. DNA for the CDR3: TGCAGCGTTGAATCGACTAAGAGCTATGGCTACACCCTC.

This clone showed up just once. The chain recombines TRBV7-8 with TRBJ2-5, with D perhaps being TRBD1 or TRBD2 (5 bases each). CDR3 size: 14 residues. Germline values: CDR1 SGHVS, CDR2 FQNEAQ. Trimming removed 0 bases at V and 6 bases at J, with 11 bases between. CDR3 DNA sequence: TGTGCCAGCAGCTTAGCGGGGGTTGCGAAGACCCAGTACTTC. Translation gives CASSLAGVAKTQYF. Variable domain in full (rest from reference TRBV7-8 and TRBJ2-5): GAGVSQSPRYKVAKRGQDVALRCDPISGHVSLFWYQQALGQGPEFLTYFQNEAQLDKSGLPSDRFFAERPEGSVSTLKIQRTQQEDSAVYLCASSLAGVAKTQYFGPGTRLLVL.

The rearrangement links TRBV27 to TRBJ2-7, with 7 bases identical to TRBD1. CDR3 size: 15 residues. With 5 bases clipped from V and 2 bases from J, the junction kept 9 bases outside the gene matches. Germline V gene data show CDR1 as MNHEY and CDR2 as SMNVEV (reference sequence). In nucleotides, the CDR3 is TGTGCCAGCAGTGAAGCCTGGACAGGAACCTACGAGCAGTACTTC. Translated, it gives CASSEAWTGTYEQYF.

There are a few counts of this clone. The chain links TRBV30 to TRBJ2-2; D might be TRBD1 or TRBD2, each matching 6 bases. The V gene lost 3 bases and the J gene lost 3 bases, with 14 bases spanning the gap. The CDR3 consists of 15 residues. Per germline, CDR1 GTSNPN and CDR2 SVGIG (reference sequence). The CDR3 bases are TGTGCCTGGAGCCTCACGGGGGCTCACACCGGGGAGCTGTTTTTT. Its protein is CAWSLTGAHTGELFF.

V usage is TRBV7-2 and J usage is TRBJ2-1, with D hard to call. V lost 1 base and J 4 bases, leaving 8 bases between the germline ends. This CDR3 is built from 14 residues. Germline V gene sequence: CDR1 SGHTA, CDR2 FQGNSA. The CDR3: CASSLDAQYNEQFF. The CDR3 DNA sequence: TGTGCCAGCAGCTTAGACGCGCAGTACAATGAGCAGTTCTTC.

The rearrangement joins TRBV4-2 to TRBJ2-1, with 8 bases identical to TRBD1. This CDR3 is built from 15 residues. The junction had 9 bases not matched to a gene; V was cut back by 2 bases and J by 9 bases. Germline V lookup: CDR1 LGHNA, CDR2 YNFKEQ. CDR3 sequence reads: CASSQPGQGAPEQFF. In nucleotides, the CDR3 is TGTGCCAGCAGCCAACCCGGGCAGGGGGCGCCTGAGCAGTTCTTC.

This clone was recorded once. The rearrangement joins TRBV5-1 to TRBJ2-1; 9 bases align to TRBD2. The germline gives CDR1 SGHRS, CDR2 YFSETQ. This CDR3 region has 15 residues. V was pared by 0 bases and J by 4 bases, with 2 bases of the junction left unmatched. CDR3 nucleotide sequence: TGCGCCAGCAGCTTGGGAGCGGGAGGTTACAATGAGCAGTTCTTC. Translating it yields CASSLGAGGYNEQFF.

J is TRBJ2-1 and V is TRBV29-1; D is unresolved. With 6 bases removed from V and 5 bases from J, the gap between germline ends came to 8 bases. The CDR3 length is 11 residues. In germline, CDR1 is SQVTM, CDR2 ANQGSEA. The CDR3: CSVERHNEQFF. DNA for the CDR3: TGCAGCGTCGAACGACACAATGAGCAGTTCTTC.

J is TRBJ1-5 and V is TRBV5-4; D gene ambiguous. This CDR3 has 15 residues. Germline values: CDR1 SGHNT, CDR2 YYREEE (reference sequence). V was cut by 4 bases and J by 6 bases, with 17 bases left in between. The CDR3 bases are TGTGCCAGCAGCCCGTACCCCCTGAGCCCTCAGCCCCAGCATTTT. Protein product: CASSPYPLSPQPQHF.

This clone was counted a few times. The chain recombines TRBV10-3 with TRBJ1-1, with a possible D match to TRBD1 (5 bases). The CDR3 extends over 14 amino acids. Germline lookup yields CDR1 ENHRY and CDR2 SYGVKD. Trimming shortened V by 0 bases and J by 4 bases, and 9 bases separated the two germline ends. Here the CDR3 reads CAISESGALTEAFF. Written as DNA, the CDR3 is TGTGCCATCAGTGAGTCAGGGGCGCTCACTGAAGCTTTCTTT.

This rearrangement joins TRBV29-1 to TRBJ2-2; D may be TRBD2 (6 bases). Deletions cut 2 bases from V and 6 bases from J, with 13 bases between. The CDR3 spans 14 residues. The germline V gene encodes CDR1 SQVTM and CDR2 ANQGSEA. This chain's CDR3 is CSVEKGLAPGELFF. As DNA, the CDR3 is TGCAGCGTTGAAAAGGGGCTAGCGCCCGGGGAGCTGTTTTTT.

The chain joins TRBV27 to TRBJ2-7, with D possibly being TRBD1 (6 bases). V lost 7 bases to trimming and J lost 3 bases, with 13 bases between them. The CDR3 spans 13 residues. Germline assignment: CDR1 MNHEY and CDR2 SMNVEV (reference sequence). As DNA, the CDR3 is TGTGCCAGCAAAGGGGGACACAACTACGAGCAGTACTTC. Its translation is CASKGGHNYEQYF.

This sequence joins TRBV30 and TRBJ1-3; D gene unclear. This CDR3 spans 13 amino acids. Looked up from germline, CDR1 is GTSNPN and CDR2 is SVGIG (reference sequence). V was clipped by 8 bases and J by 3 bases, with 14 bases between them. Written as DNA, the CDR3 is TGTGCCACTCGGGGTCGGGATGGAAACACCATATATTTT. The encoded protein is CATRGRDGNTIYF.

This chain links TRBV19 with TRBJ2-1; 8 positions agree with TRBD1. CDR1 LNHDA and CDR2 SQIVND come from the germline V gene (reference sequence). This CDR3 comprises 16 residues. With V trimmed by 5 bases and J by 3 bases, 9 bases remained unmatched. The CDR3 nucleotides read TGTGCCAGTAGTTCGGCCCCGACAGGGGACTACAATGAGCAGTTCTTC. Encoded protein: CASSSAPTGDYNEQFF. Full variable domain (rest looked up from reference TRBV19 and TRBJ2-1): DGGITQSPKYLFRKEGQNVTLSCEQNLNHDAMYWYRQDPGQGLRLIYYSQIVNDFQKGDIAEGYSVSREKKESFPLTVTSAQKNPTAFYLCASSSAPTGDYNEQFFGPGTRLTVL.

This chain connects TRBV5-4 to TRBJ2-2; perhaps TRBD2 as D (7 bases). Germline assignment: CDR1 SGHNT and CDR2 YYREEE (reference sequence). The CDR3 runs 13 residues. This CDR3 is CATTRGAGGELFF. For the CDR3, the DNA is TGTGCGACCACCCGGGGGGCCGGCGGGGAGCTGTTTTTT.

In its sample, this clone was seen a few times. The V gene is TRBV30, the J gene TRBJ1-1, with 7 bases identical to TRBD1. After removal of 5 bases from V and 10 bases from J, the junction contained 7 bases not matched to a gene. CDR1 is GTSNPN, CDR2 SVGIG, per germline (reference sequence). The CDR3 runs 11 residues. CDR3 nucleotides: TGTGCCTGGTACCACAGGGGAGCAGCTTTCTTT. Translation: CAWYHRGAAFF.